This T cell receptor (beta chain) was observed in a study of blood T cell repertoires in COVID-19. This CDR3 is built from 19 residues. Trimming cost V 5 bases and J 1 base; bases outside gene matches: 17. Germline V gene sequence: CDR1 KGHSH, CDR2 LQKENI. The repertoire was sequenced with immunoSEQ multiplex PCR; TCRdb's copy has only in-frame clones and lacks some. The sample has 110,000 to 150,000 clones; 85% to 90% are singletons. Sequencing was done on a sample of peripheral blood. This chain links TRBV18 with TRBJ2-1, with TRBD1 matching over 7 bases. The receptor's source is a woman at least 80 years old with acute or convalescent COVID-19. DNA for the CDR3: TGTGCCAGCTCAACCCAGGGGGTCGCTGACGATGGGTCCTACAATGAGCAGTTCTTC. This translates into CASSTQGVADDGSYNEQFF.